The 5 T cell receptor beta chains below come from one sample, sequenced in a study of cytomegalovirus exposure and HLA in healthy donors. 60 Vbeta and 13 Jbeta primers were used in PCR. Assay used: immunoSEQ multiplex PCR; TCRdb lists only in-frame clones, some missing. The sample carries about 160,000 clones, roughly 80% recorded once. The sequenced sample was PBMCs. These receptors came from a male donor in good health and CMV-seropositive.

CDR3 nucleotides: TGTGCCAGCAGCTTAAGGGACAGAGGCCTTACTAATGAAAAACTGTTTTTT. As protein: CASSLRDRGLTNEKLFF. The chain combines TRBV7-8 with TRBJ1-4, with 7 bases lining up with TRBD1. This CDR3 has 17 amino acids. CDR1 is SGHVS, CDR2 FQNEAQ, per germline. Germline trimming cut 2 bases from V and 2 bases from J; bases unmatched to any gene: 8.

The gene calls are TRBV30 and TRBJ1-1, with 8 nucleotides matching TRBD1. The germline V gene encodes CDR1 GTSNPN and CDR2 SVGIG (reference sequence). This CDR3 comprises 12 residues. The ends lost 7 bases at V and 1 base at J; junction bases unmatched: 2. CDR3 sequence: CASGQGNTEAFF. CDR3 DNA sequence: TGTGCCTCCGGACAGGGGAACACTGAAGCTTTCTTT.

The V gene is TRBV11-2, the J gene TRBJ1-6; D gene unclear. Per germline, CDR1 SGHAT and CDR2 FQNNGV. This CDR3 comprises 14 residues. The germline V and J ends were trimmed by 1 base and 15 bases, with 16 bases remaining between them. In DNA form, the CDR3 reads TGTGCCAGCAGCTTAGTAGGAGGGCGGCTTCTCCTCCACTTT. Its translation: CASSLVGGRLLLHF.

V and J are TRBV27 and TRBJ2-7; maybe TRBD1 (5 bases). The germline V gene has CDR1 MNHEY and CDR2 SMNVEV (reference sequence). Between the trimmed V and J ends, which lost 4 bases and 2 bases, there was a span of 12 bases. The CDR3 length is 14 residues. Here the CDR3 DNA reads TGTGCCAGCAGTTCAGGGTTGGTAACCTACGAGCAGTACTTC. Encoded protein: CASSSGLVTYEQYF.

V gene TRBV10-3 combines with J gene TRBJ1-5; a weak D match, TRBD1 (6 bases). Germline values: CDR1 ENHRY, CDR2 SYGVKD. V gave up 4 bases and J gave up 2 bases, with 12 bases separating them. This CDR3 comprises 15 residues. The CDR3 DNA reads as TGTGCCATCAGTGCAGGGGTCGGGGGCAATCAGCCCCAGCATTTT. Residues: CAISAGVGGNQPQHF.